The subject of this entry is one T cell receptor (beta chain). The target antigen is unknown. This sample is part of a study of cytomegalovirus exposure and HLA in healthy donors. There are 14 residues in the CDR3. Trimming left V 4 bases short and J 0 bases short, with 7 bases between. Per the germline V gene, CDR1 is SGDLS and CDR2 is YYNGEE. Regarding the study as a whole: As immune exposure information, only CMV serostatus was available. By a later analysis, the bulk of CMV-associated TCR beta chains appeared HLA-restricted. Over 15,000 TCR beta sequences were associated with HLA alleles at 0.05 false discovery rate in a later analysis.

Amplification used 60 Vbeta primers and 13 Jbeta primers. The assay was immunoSEQ multiplex PCR, and TCRdb's table has in-frame clones only and misses some. The specimen's table records some 110,000 clones. Sequences were obtained from PBMCs. The chain carries TRBV9 and TRBJ1-4, with D uncertain. The receptor was derived from a man aged 25 to 40 in good health and CMV-seronegative. The CDR3 is CASSYSPTNEKLFF. CDR3 DNA sequence: TGTGCCAGCAGCTACAGCCCAACTAATGAAAAACTGTTTTTT.